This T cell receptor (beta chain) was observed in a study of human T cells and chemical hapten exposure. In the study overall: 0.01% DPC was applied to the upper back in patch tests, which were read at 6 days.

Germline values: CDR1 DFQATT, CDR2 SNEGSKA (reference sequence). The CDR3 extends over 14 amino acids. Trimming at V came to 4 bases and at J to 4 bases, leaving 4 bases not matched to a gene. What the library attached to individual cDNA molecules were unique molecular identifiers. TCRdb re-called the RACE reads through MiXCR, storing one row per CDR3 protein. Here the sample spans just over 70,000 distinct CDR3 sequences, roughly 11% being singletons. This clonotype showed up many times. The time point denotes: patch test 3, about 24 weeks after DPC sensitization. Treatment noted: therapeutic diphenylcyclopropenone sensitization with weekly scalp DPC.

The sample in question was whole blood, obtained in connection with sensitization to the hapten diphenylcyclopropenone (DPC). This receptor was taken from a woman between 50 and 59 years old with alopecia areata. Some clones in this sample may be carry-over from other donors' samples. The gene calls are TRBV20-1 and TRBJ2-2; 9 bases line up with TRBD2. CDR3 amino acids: CSANSGRVTGELFF. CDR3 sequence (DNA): TGCAGTGCTAATAGCGGGAGAGTCACCGGGGAGCTGTTTTTT.